This is a list of T cell receptor beta chains from one sample in a study of blood T cells in healthy people across ages. TCRdb re-derived calls from the 5' RACE reads in MiXCR, one entry per CDR3 protein. The sample has about 840,000 distinct CDR3 sequences; 25% to 35% are singletons. The data also belong to a second study, concerning T cells of mothers and their children.

The sequenced material came from blood. The source is a woman aged 35 to 49 in good health. The CDR3 runs from the conserved cysteine through the conserved F or W. D genes are given only for firm matches. The size entry is marked missing in some rows and otherwise reads once, few, many or a size class.

clone_size: few
j_call: TRBJ1-2
d_call: TRBD1
v_call: TRBV28
cdr3_nt: TGTGCCAGCAGATTGGGACAGGGGGCGATCGGCTACACCTTC
cdr3_aa: CASRLGQGAIGYTF

clone_size: many
j_call: TRBJ2-6
d_call: -
v_call: TRBV20-1
cdr3_nt: TGCAGTGGGGGGGCCCTCCAAGGGGCCAACGTCCTGACTTTC
cdr3_aa: CSGGALQGANVLTF

clone_size: -
j_call: TRBJ1-1
d_call: -
v_call: TRBV2
cdr3_nt: TGTGCCAGCAGTGAAGCGGAAGACAGAGAAGCTTTCTTT
cdr3_aa: CASSEAEDREAFF

clone_size: many
j_call: TRBJ2-7
d_call: -
v_call: TRBV20-1
cdr3_nt: TGCAGTGCTAGACTTAGCTACTCCTACGAGCAGTACTTC
cdr3_aa: CSARLSYSYEQYF

clone_size: few
j_call: TRBJ1-1
d_call: -
v_call: TRBV7-8
cdr3_nt: TGTGCCAGCAGCTTAGGGCGGGGCCGGAGGGAGACTGAAGCTTTCTTT
cdr3_aa: CASSLGRGRRETEAFF

clone_size: -
j_call: TRBJ1-6
d_call: -
v_call: TRBV7-2
cdr3_nt: TGTGCCAGCAGCTTAGACTTGGGGGCAAAGTTTCATTCACCCCTCCACTTT
cdr3_aa: CASSLDLGAKFHSPLHF

clone_size: many
j_call: TRBJ2-5
d_call: TRBD2
v_call: TRBV5-1
cdr3_nt: TGCGCCAGCAGCTTGACTAGCGGGGCACAAGAGACCCAGTACTTC
cdr3_aa: CASSLTSGAQETQYF

clone_size: -
j_call: TRBJ2-1
d_call: TRBD1
v_call: TRBV20-1
cdr3_nt: TGCAGTGCTGCCGGGACAGGGGGGAATGAGCAGTTCTTC
cdr3_aa: CSAAGTGGNEQFF

clone_size: -
j_call: TRBJ1-5
d_call: TRBD1
v_call: TRBV6-1
cdr3_nt: TGTGCCAGCAGTGGGTCCGGGACAGGGGGCGGGAGGGGCAACCAGCCCCAGCATTTT
cdr3_aa: CASSGSGTGGGRGNQPQHF

clone_size: few
j_call: TRBJ2-7
d_call: -
v_call: TRBV12-3/TRBV12-4
cdr3_nt: TGTGCCAGCAGTTTTCGGGGAGAGCTATACGAGCAGTACTTC
cdr3_aa: CASSFRGELYEQYF

clone_size: few
j_call: TRBJ2-2
d_call: TRBD1
v_call: TRBV12-3/TRBV12-4
cdr3_nt: TGTGCCAGCAGACAGGGACAGGTTAACACCGGGGAGCTGTTTTTT
cdr3_aa: CASRQGQVNTGELFF

clone_size: -
j_call: TRBJ2-3
d_call: TRBD2
v_call: TRBV7-2
cdr3_nt: TGTGCCAGCAGCTTACCCCCGGGGGGGACAGATACGCAGTATTTT
cdr3_aa: CASSLPPGGTDTQYF

clone_size: -
j_call: TRBJ2-6
d_call: -
v_call: TRBV5-5
cdr3_nt: TGTGCCAGCAGCTTGGCCGTTGGCTTATGCTCTGGGGCCAACGTCCTGACTTTC
cdr3_aa: CASSLAVGLCSGANVLTF

clone_size: once
j_call: TRBJ1-1
d_call: -
v_call: TRBV4-2
cdr3_nt: TGTGCCAGCAGCCAAGATGCTGCAAGTGAAGCTTTCTTT
cdr3_aa: CASSQDAASEAFF

clone_size: -
j_call: TRBJ1-5
d_call: TRBD1
v_call: TRBV28
cdr3_nt: TGTGCCAGCACCAGGACAGGAACTCAGCCCCAGCATTTT
cdr3_aa: CASTRTGTQPQHF

clone_size: many
j_call: TRBJ2-7
d_call: -
v_call: TRBV4-1
cdr3_nt: TGCGCCAGCAGCCTCGAGAGTAGCGACTACGAGCAGTACTTC
cdr3_aa: CASSLESSDYEQYF

clone_size: many
j_call: TRBJ2-7
d_call: -
v_call: TRBV20-1
cdr3_nt: TGCAGTACCACTAGTTTAGGCGAGCAGTACTTC
cdr3_aa: CSTTSLGEQYF

clone_size: -
j_call: TRBJ2-3
d_call: -
v_call: TRBV20-1
cdr3_nt: TGCAGTGCTAGAGATCAACTAGGCGCAGATACGCAGTATTTT
cdr3_aa: CSARDQLGADTQYF

clone_size: few
j_call: TRBJ1-6
d_call: -
v_call: TRBV6-6
cdr3_nt: TGTGCCAGCAGTTACTCGATAGGGGATTGGGATAATTCACCCCTCCACTTT
cdr3_aa: CASSYSIGDWDNSPLHF

clone_size: -
j_call: TRBJ2-3
d_call: -
v_call: TRBV11-2
cdr3_nt: TGTGCCGGCAGCTACTTAGGGGGGACAGACACAGATACGCAGTATTTT
cdr3_aa: CAGSYLGGTDTDTQYF

clone_size: -
j_call: TRBJ1-1
d_call: TRBD1
v_call: TRBV30
cdr3_nt: TGTGCCTGGTCGGGACAGACGAACACTGAAGCTTTCTTT
cdr3_aa: CAWSGQTNTEAFF

clone_size: few
j_call: TRBJ1-2
d_call: -
v_call: TRBV15
cdr3_nt: TGTGCCACCAGCAGAGATGGAACAGGGCAGGGCTATGGCTACACCTTC
cdr3_aa: CATSRDGTGQGYGYTF

clone_size: few
j_call: TRBJ1-5
d_call: -
v_call: TRBV20-1
cdr3_nt: TGCAGTGCTAGCGAAGGACGGAGCAATCAGCCCCAGCATTTT
cdr3_aa: CSASEGRSNQPQHF

clone_size: -
j_call: TRBJ1-3
d_call: -
v_call: TRBV7-2
cdr3_nt: TGTGCCAGCAGCTCCTACAAACCCAACCTCGCTGGAAACACCATATATTTT
cdr3_aa: CASSSYKPNLAGNTIYF

clone_size: -
j_call: TRBJ1-2
d_call: -
v_call: TRBV3-1
cdr3_nt: TGTGCCAGCAGCCCCCTGGATTCGCACTTTTCGAACTATGGTTACACCTTC
cdr3_aa: CASSPLDSHFSNYGYTF